This entry lists 32 T cell receptor beta chains sequenced from one sample in a study of post-analysis software for immune sequencing data. Overall study findings and caveats: There were five or six TRBV segments more frequent in patients than controls, and TRBV5-6, TRBV5-1 and TRBV20-1 were among them.

Carried by the TCR beta cDNA libraries were unique molecular identifiers. TCRdb analysed the PCR reads with MiXCR anew, one entry per CDR3 protein. The sample records 430,000 or so distinct CDR3 sequences, roughly 38% being singletons. No antigen has been assigned to these receptors. The material sequenced was blood. The receptors derive from a girl aged 2 to 10 with multiple sclerosis.

The chain uses TRBV6-6 and TRBJ1-4; no firm D call. Germline loops: CDR1 MNHNY, CDR2 SVGAGI (reference sequence). V shed 7 bases and J shed 8 bases, with 20 bases lying between them. The CDR3 extends over 15 amino acids. CDR3 loop: CASTPRASRREKLFF. The CDR3 DNA reads TGTGCCAGCACTCCTAGGGCCTCTCGTCGGGAAAAACTGTTTTTT.

This clonotype was seen a few times. The chain combines TRBV12-3 or TRBV12-4 with TRBJ2-5, with no clear D. The CDR3 is 11 amino acids. V was trimmed by 1 base and J by 7 bases, leaving 4 bases between them. CDR3 sequence reads: CASSLGRTQYF. The CDR3 DNA reads TGTGCCAGCAGTTTAGGGAGGACCCAGTACTTC.

This clonotype has a handful of counts. The chain recombines TRBV5-1 with TRBJ2-5; no clear D gene. Near its end, the DNA agrees better with TRBJ2-7, so the J call may be wrong. Germline lookup yields CDR1 SGHRS and CDR2 YFSETQ. This CDR3 is built from 14 residues. In DNA form, the CDR3 reads TGCGCCAGCAGCTTGGTTCGTGGATTCTACGAGCAGTACTTC. It is translated as CASSLVRGFYEQYF.

V usage is TRBV5-6 and J usage is TRBJ2-1; no firm D call. This CDR3 has 15 residues. Germline loops: CDR1 SGHDT, CDR2 YYEEEE. The germline V and J ends were trimmed by 0 bases and 7 bases, with 14 bases remaining between them. The CDR3 bases are TGTGCCAGCAGCTTGGGGGCCATTGGGTTGAATGAGCAGTTCTTC. Encoded protein: CASSLGAIGLNEQFF.

Many counts were recorded for this clonotype. V and J are TRBV3-1 and TRBJ2-3; D may be TRBD1 (5 bases). V lost 5 bases to trimming and J lost 0 bases, with 18 bases between them. The germline V gene encodes CDR1 LGHDT and CDR2 YNNKEL (reference sequence). The CDR3 is 17 residues long. The CDR3 coding sequence is TGTGCCAGCAGCACCCGTGACAGCTCTCTGAGCACAGATACGCAGTATTTT. Residues: CASSTRDSSLSTDTQYF.

CDR3 sequence (DNA): TGTGCCAGCAGCGACACCGGGACTAGCGCAGACAATGAGCAGTTCTTC. This codes for CASSDTGTSADNEQFF. The chain joins TRBV7-2 to TRBJ2-1; TRBD2 agrees at 10 bases. The CDR3 extends over 16 amino acids. Germline V gene lookup returns CDR1 SGHTA and CDR2 FQGNSA. V trimming: 5 bases; J trimming: 5 bases; junction bases outside the gene matches: 9.

This clonotype turned up a few times. The genes are TRBV6-5 and TRBJ2-3, with D tentatively TRBD2 (6 bases). Trimming stripped 4 bases from V and 2 bases from J, with 16 bases between. The CDR3 sequence is 16 residues long. Germline assignment: CDR1 MNHEY and CDR2 SVGAGI. The CDR3 loop reads CASSSAWIAATDTQYF. Written as DNA, the CDR3 is TGTGCCAGCAGTTCCGCCTGGATAGCGGCCACAGATACGCAGTATTTT.

The rearrangement links TRBV5-4 to TRBJ2-2; TRBD2 matches 7 bases. V lost 4 bases, J lost 6 bases, and 3 bases stayed unmatched. This CDR3 has 13 residues. CDR1 and CDR2 from the germline V gene are SGHNT and YYREEE (reference sequence). CDR3 DNA: TGTGCCAGCAGCGTGGGAGGGGCCGGGGAGCTGTTTTTT. Translation: CASSVGGAGELFF. The variable domain in full, completed from reference TRBV5-4 and TRBJ2-2, reads ETGVTQSPTHLIKTRGQQVTLRCSSQSGHNTVSWYQQALGQGPQFIFQYYREEENGRGNFPPRFSGLQFPNYSSELNVNALELDDSALYLCASSVGGAGELFFGEGSRLTVL.

This sequence joins TRBV28 and TRBJ1-2, with D unresolved. The CDR3 is made up of 13 amino acids. Trimming shortened V by 7 bases and J by 1 base, and 10 bases separated the two germline ends. Germline lookup yields CDR1 MDHEN and CDR2 SYDVKM. The CDR3 sequence is CASTIDNNYGYTF. In DNA, the CDR3 is TGTGCCAGCACTATCGACAATAACTATGGCTACACCTTC.

To note about this clonotype: A junction boundary mismatches the germline segment, possibly from a read error. The J gene is TRBJ2-5, the V gene TRBV6-1; D might be TRBD1 or TRBD2, each matching 6 bases. Germline V gene lookup returns CDR1 MNHNS and CDR2 SASEGT. CDR3 size: 15 residues. The chain's CDR3 is CAGSESPWGAETQYF. The CDR3 nucleotides read TGTGCCGGCAGTGAATCGCCTTGGGGGGCAGAGACCCAGTACTTC.

The genes are TRBV18 and TRBJ2-5; TRBD1 agrees at 7 bases. J gave up 2 bases and V 3 bases, and 6 bases lay outside the gene matches. This CDR3 comprises 15 residues. In germline, CDR1 is KGHSH, CDR2 LQKENI. The CDR3 region has the DNA TGTGCCAGCTCACCGGGGACAGACGTACAAGAGACCCAGTACTTC. It codes for CASSPGTDVQETQYF.

V usage is TRBV28 and J usage is TRBJ2-5; D gene uncertain. CDR3 length: 14 residues. V lost 2 bases and J lost 5, with 12 bases in between. The germline V gene encodes CDR1 MDHEN and CDR2 SYDVKM. CDR3 sequence reads: CASSLGLLSETQYF. The CDR3 DNA reads TGTGCCAGCAGTTTAGGTTTGCTCTCGGAGACCCAGTACTTC.

This chain uses TRBV29-1 with TRBJ2-1; 11 nucleotides align to TRBD2. The CDR3 extends over 17 amino acids. The germline CDR1 and CDR2 sequences are SQVTM and ANQGSEA. Trimming at V came to 3 bases and at J to 8 bases, leaving 15 bases not matched to a gene. The CDR3 nucleotides read TGCAGCGTTGACGGCAGGCACAGGACTAGCGGGTTCGATGAGCAGTTCTTC. This codes for CSVDGRHRTSGFDEQFF.

This chain uses TRBV20-1 with TRBJ2-7, with D possibly matching TRBD2 (5 bases). The CDR3 runs 12 residues. Germline V lookup: CDR1 DFQATT, CDR2 SNEGSKA (reference sequence). Trimming took 5 bases from V and 1 from J, leaving 9 bases between them. The DNA for the CDR3 is TGCAGTGCTTCCAGACTATCCTACGAGCAGTACTTC. It translates to CSASRLSYEQYF.

In nucleotides, the CDR3 is TGTGCCAGCAGTTTGAGCGAGACCCAGTTCTTC. It specifies CASSLSETQFF. The chain combines TRBV12-3 or TRBV12-4 with TRBJ2-5; D gene unclear. The J call is in doubt because the DNA end fits TRBJ2-1 better. There are 11 residues in the CDR3.

This clonotype came up a few times. The chain uses TRBV20-1 and TRBJ1-2; D unclear. CDR3 size: 13 residues. V lost 5 bases, J lost 3 bases, and 13 bases lay in between. From germline, CDR1 is DFQATT and CDR2 SNEGSKA (reference sequence). The chain's CDR3 is CSARGYKDYGYTF. The DNA for the CDR3 is TGCAGTGCTCGGGGATATAAAGACTATGGCTACACCTTC.

This chain connects TRBV9 to TRBJ2-3; D may be TRBD1 (7 bases). This CDR3 region has 16 residues. V lost 3 bases to trimming and J lost 4 bases, with 18 bases between them. Germline V lookup: CDR1 SGDLS, CDR2 YYNGEE. The CDR3 sequence is CASSAEGAGPPDTQYF. CDR3 coding DNA: TGTGCCAGCAGCGCAGAGGGGGCGGGACCCCCAGATACGCAGTATTTT.

A few counts support this clonotype. The CDR3 here is CASSYLAGETQYF. Here the CDR3 DNA reads TGTGCCAGCAGTTACCTAGCGGGAGAGACCCAGTACTTC. The chain combines TRBV6-5 with TRBJ2-5; 8 nucleotides agree with TRBD2. The CDR3 has 13 amino acids. Trimming removed 2 bases from V and 4 bases from J; junction bases left unmatched: 0. Germline CDR1 reads MNHEY; CDR2 reads SVGAGI.

The rearrangement uses TRBV29-1 and TRBJ2-7, with 10 bases aligning to TRBD1. Germline CDR1 SQVTM, CDR2 ANQGSEA. The CDR3 has 13 residues. The V and J ends lost 6 bases and 2 bases, in that order; junction bases with no gene match: 4. Written as DNA, the CDR3 is TGCAGCGTCGGGACAGGGGAAGCCTACGAGCAGTACTTC. Amino acid sequence: CSVGTGEAYEQYF.

The rearrangement uses TRBV20-1 and TRBJ1-6; 7 positions agree with TRBD1. This CDR3 comprises 14 residues. CDR1 and CDR2 from the germline V gene are DFQATT and SNEGSKA (reference sequence). V trimming: 2 bases; J trimming: 8 bases; junction bases outside the gene matches: 6. This CDR3 is CSARSRTGHSPLHF. CDR3 sequence (DNA): TGCAGTGCTAGATCCCGGACAGGCCATTCACCCCTCCACTTT.

The chain couples TRBV6-2 or TRBV6-3 to TRBJ2-4; D possibly uses TRBD1 or TRBD2 (5 bases each). Germline CDR1 MNHEY, CDR2 SVGEGT. This CDR3 spans 12 amino acids. V gave up 8 bases and J gave up 2 bases, with 7 bases separating them. As DNA, the CDR3 is TGTGCCAGCCGGGGCCCCAAAAACATTCAGTACTTC. Translated: CASRGPKNIQYF.

This clonotype has more than one count but fewer than ten. This chain joins TRBV10-3 and TRBJ2-1; a weak D match, TRBD1 (6 bases). This CDR3 has 13 amino acids. V was cut by 4 bases and J by 3 bases, with 7 bases left in between. CDR1 is ENHRY, CDR2 SYGVKD, per germline. CDR3 nucleotide sequence: TGTGCCATCAGTGGGGGGCTCTACAATGAGCAGTTCTTC. As protein: CAISGGLYNEQFF.

The V call is TRBV28, the J call TRBJ2-2, with D tentatively TRBD1 or TRBD2 (5 bases each). Germline CDR1 and CDR2: MDHEN and SYDVKM. The V and J ends lost 11 bases and 3 bases respectively, with 13 bases between them. The CDR3 has 13 residues. The CDR3 nucleotides read TGTGCCTGCGAGGTGGGGGACACCGGGGAGCTGTTTTTT. Translating gives CACEVGDTGELFF.

The CDR3 DNA reads TGTGCCACCAGCAGAGATAACGTGCCCTCACAAGAGACCCAGTACTTC. Residues: CATSRDNVPSQETQYF. The chain uses TRBV15 and TRBJ2-5, with unresolved D. Germline V CDR1 and CDR2: LNHNV, YYDKDF (reference sequence). V was clipped by 0 bases and J by 2 bases, with 13 bases between them. The CDR3 length is 16 residues. Using reference TRBV15 and TRBJ2-5 for the parts outside the CDR3, the full variable domain is DAMVIQNPRYQVTQFGKPVTLSCSQTLNHNVMYWYQQKSSQAPKLLFHYYDKDFNNEADTPDNFQSRRPNTSFCFLDIRSPGLGDTAMYLCATSRDNVPSQETQYFGPGTRLLVL.

V gene TRBV7-8 combines with J gene TRBJ2-7, with D possibly TRBD1 on 6 matching bases. The V end was cut by 0 bases, the J end by 2 bases, with 11 bases between. The CDR3 covers 15 residues. Germline V gene lookup returns CDR1 SGHVS and CDR2 FQNEAQ. CDR3 coding DNA: TGTGCCAGCAGCTTAGCGGACAGAAAAACCTACGAGCAGTACTTC. This translates into CASSLADRKTYEQYF. The full variable domain, in which reference TRBV7-8 and TRBJ2-7 provide the parts outside the CDR3, is GAGVSQSPRYKVAKRGQDVALRCDPISGHVSLFWYQQALGQGPEFLTYFQNEAQLDKSGLPSDRFFAERPEGSVSTLKIQRTQQEDSAVYLCASSLADRKTYEQYFGPGTRLTVT.

This clonotype has a handful of counts. V and J are TRBV6-5 and TRBJ2-3; perhaps TRBD2 as D (5 bases). Trimming took 6 bases from V and 3 from J, leaving 13 bases between them. The CDR3 contains 14 residues. In germline, CDR1 is MNHEY, CDR2 SVGAGI. CDR3 loop: CASSRETKTDTQYF. CDR3 nucleotide sequence: TGTGCCAGCAGCCGTGAGACTAAGACAGATACGCAGTATTTT.

This clonotype turned up a few times. This chain connects TRBV5-1 to TRBJ2-1, with a possible D match to TRBD1 (5 bases). Germline CDR1 SGHRS, CDR2 YFSETQ. Trimming left V 4 bases short and J 8 bases short, with 19 bases between. CDR3 size: 15 residues. In DNA form, the CDR3 reads TGCGCCAGCAGCCGTGTCAGGGATCTGCACGATGAGCAGTTCTTC. It is translated as CASSRVRDLHDEQFF.

J is TRBJ2-1 and V is TRBV28; D ambiguous. V was pared by 2 bases and J by 9 bases, with 14 bases between. The V gene's germline CDR1 is MDHEN and CDR2 SYDVKM. This CDR3 is built from 14 residues. For the CDR3, the DNA is TGTGCCAGCAGTTTAGCTGGTCGTGAGATTGAGCAGTTCTTC. It codes for CASSLAGREIEQFF.

This rearrangement joins TRBV6-2 or TRBV6-3 to TRBJ2-4; tentatively, D is TRBD2 (5 bases). The J call could be wrong; TRBJ2-7 is a better fit for the DNA end. There are 14 residues in the CDR3. CDR1 and CDR2 (germline): MNHEY, SVGEGT. The CDR3 DNA sequence: TGTGCCAGCAGTTACTCGTTCCGGGACTACGAGCAGTACTTC. It specifies CASSYSFRDYEQYF.

The V gene is TRBV12-3 or TRBV12-4, the J gene TRBJ2-7; D ambiguous. This CDR3 has 11 amino acids. V lost 8 bases, J lost 3 bases, and 8 bases lay in between. CDR3 bases: TGTGCCAGCGGACCTCACTACGAGCAGTACTTC. Amino acid sequence: CASGPHYEQYF.

Only a few counts were recorded for this clonotype. A read error is possible here, since a much larger clone lies one base away. The V gene is TRBV28, the J gene TRBJ2-7; no firm D call. The CDR3 extends over 11 amino acids. The germline gives CDR1 MDHEN, CDR2 SYDVKM. The CDR3 DNA is TGTACCAGCAGTTTAGGCTACGAGCAGTACTTC. Its translation: CTSSLGYEQYF.

This chain joins TRBV9 and TRBJ2-5; perhaps TRBD1 as D (5 bases). The length of the CDR3 is 13 residues. The germline CDR1 and CDR2 sequences are SGDLS and YYNGEE. The V end was cut by 3 bases, the J end by 5 bases, with 11 bases between. CDR3 bases: TGTGCCAGCAGCGCCAGGGCCGGGGAGACCCAGTACTTC. It is translated as CASSARAGETQYF.